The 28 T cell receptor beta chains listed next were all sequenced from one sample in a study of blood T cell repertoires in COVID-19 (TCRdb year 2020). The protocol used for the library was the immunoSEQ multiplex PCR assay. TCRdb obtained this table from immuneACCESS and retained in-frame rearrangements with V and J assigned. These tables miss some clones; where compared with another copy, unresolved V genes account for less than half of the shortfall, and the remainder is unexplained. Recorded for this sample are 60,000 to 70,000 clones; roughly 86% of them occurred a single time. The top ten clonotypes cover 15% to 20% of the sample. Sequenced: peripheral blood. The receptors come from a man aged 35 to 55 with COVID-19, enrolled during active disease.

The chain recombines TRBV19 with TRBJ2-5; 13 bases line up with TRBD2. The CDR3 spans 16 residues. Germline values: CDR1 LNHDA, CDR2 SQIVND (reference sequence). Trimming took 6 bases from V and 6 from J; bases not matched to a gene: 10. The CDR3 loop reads CASSTGTSGVGKTQYF. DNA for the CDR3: TGTGCCAGTAGCACCGGGACTAGCGGGGTCGGAAAGACCCAGTACTTC.

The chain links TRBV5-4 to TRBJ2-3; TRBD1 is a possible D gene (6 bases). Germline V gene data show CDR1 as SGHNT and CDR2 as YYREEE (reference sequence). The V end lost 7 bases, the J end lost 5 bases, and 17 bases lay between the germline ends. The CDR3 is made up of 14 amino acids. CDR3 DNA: TGTGCCAGCCATCGGCGAGGGGACAAAGATACGCAGTATTTT. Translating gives CASHRRGDKDTQYF.

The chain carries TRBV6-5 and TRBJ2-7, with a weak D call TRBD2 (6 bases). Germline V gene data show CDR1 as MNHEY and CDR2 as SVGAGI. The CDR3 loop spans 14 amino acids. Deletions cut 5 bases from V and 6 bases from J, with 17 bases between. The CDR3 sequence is CASSMSGGVGEQYF. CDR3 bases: TGTGCCAGCAGTATGTCTGGAGGGGTCGGCGAGCAGTACTTC.

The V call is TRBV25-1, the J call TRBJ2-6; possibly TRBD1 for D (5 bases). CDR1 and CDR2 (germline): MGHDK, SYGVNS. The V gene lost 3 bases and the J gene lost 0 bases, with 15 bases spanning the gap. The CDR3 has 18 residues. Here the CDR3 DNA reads TGTGCCAGCAGTGATGGCACAGGCACCAACTCTGGGGCCAACGTCCTGACTTTC. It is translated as CASSDGTGTNSGANVLTF.

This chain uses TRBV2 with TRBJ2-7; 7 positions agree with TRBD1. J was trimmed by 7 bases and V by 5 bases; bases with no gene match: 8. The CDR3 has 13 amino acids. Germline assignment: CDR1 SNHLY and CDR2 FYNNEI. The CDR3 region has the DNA TGTGCCAGCAGTTTGGACAGGAGAGAGGAGCAGTACTTC. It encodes CASSLDRREEQYF.

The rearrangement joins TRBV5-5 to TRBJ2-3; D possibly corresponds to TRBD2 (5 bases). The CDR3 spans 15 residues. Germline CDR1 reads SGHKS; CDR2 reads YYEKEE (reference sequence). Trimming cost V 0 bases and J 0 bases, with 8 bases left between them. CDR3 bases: TGTGCCAGCAGCTTGGGCGGGTCTAGCACAGATACGCAGTATTTT. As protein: CASSLGGSSTDTQYF.

The CDR3 loop is CASSIATGDTQYF. CDR3 in DNA: TGTGCCAGTAGTATAGCAACGGGAGATACGCAGTATTTT. The J gene is TRBJ2-3, the V gene TRBV19; D is unresolved. There are 13 residues in the CDR3. Germline values: CDR1 LNHDA, CDR2 SQIVND (reference sequence). The germline V and J ends were trimmed by 1 base and 5 bases, with 7 bases remaining between them.

CDR3 residues: CASSLGGVDEKLFF. The CDR3 nucleotides read TGTGCCAGCTCCCTAGGGGGCGTGGATGAAAAACTGTTTTTT. The chain carries TRBV18 and TRBJ1-4; 7 bases agree with TRBD1. Germline CDR1 KGHSH, CDR2 LQKENI. J gave up 6 bases and V 6 bases, and 7 bases lay outside the gene matches. This CDR3 is 14 amino acids long.

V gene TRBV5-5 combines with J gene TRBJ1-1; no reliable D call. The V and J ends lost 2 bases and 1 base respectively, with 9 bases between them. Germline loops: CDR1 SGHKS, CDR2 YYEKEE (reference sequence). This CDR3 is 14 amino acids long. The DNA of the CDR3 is TGTGCCAGCAGCTTTGGCGGGCCGAACACTGAAGCTTTCTTT. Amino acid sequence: CASSFGGPNTEAFF.

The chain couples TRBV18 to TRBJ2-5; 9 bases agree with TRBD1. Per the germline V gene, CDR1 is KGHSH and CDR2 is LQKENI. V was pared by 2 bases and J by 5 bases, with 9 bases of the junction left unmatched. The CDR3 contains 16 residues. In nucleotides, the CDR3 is TGTGCCAGCTCACCAACACAGGGGGCGATTTTGGAGACCCAGTACTTC. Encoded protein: CASSPTQGAILETQYF.

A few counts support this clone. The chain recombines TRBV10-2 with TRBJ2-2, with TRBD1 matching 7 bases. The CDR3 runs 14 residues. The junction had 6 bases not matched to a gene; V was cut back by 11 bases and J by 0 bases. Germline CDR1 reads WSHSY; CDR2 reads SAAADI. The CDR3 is CAVRQGTNTGELFF. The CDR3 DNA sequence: TGCGCCGTCCGACAGGGTACGAACACCGGGGAGCTGTTTTTT.

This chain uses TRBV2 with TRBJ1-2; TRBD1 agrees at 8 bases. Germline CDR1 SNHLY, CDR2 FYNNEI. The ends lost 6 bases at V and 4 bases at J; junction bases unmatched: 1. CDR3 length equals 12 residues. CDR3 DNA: TGTGCCAGCAGGGACAGGGTCTATGGCTACACCTTC. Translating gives CASRDRVYGYTF.

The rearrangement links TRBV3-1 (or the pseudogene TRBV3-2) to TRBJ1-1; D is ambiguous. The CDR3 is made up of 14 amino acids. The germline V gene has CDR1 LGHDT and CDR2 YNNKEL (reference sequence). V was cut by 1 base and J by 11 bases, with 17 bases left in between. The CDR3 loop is CASSQGGQPPRAFF. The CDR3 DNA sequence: TGTGCCAGCAGCCAAGGAGGGCAGCCCCCTAGGGCTTTCTTT.

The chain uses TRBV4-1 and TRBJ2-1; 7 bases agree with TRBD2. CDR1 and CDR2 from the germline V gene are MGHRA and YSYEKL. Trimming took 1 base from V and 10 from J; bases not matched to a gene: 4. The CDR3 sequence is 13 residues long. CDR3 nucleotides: TGCGCCAGCAGCCAAGTGGGGACTAAGGAGCAGTTCTTC. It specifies CASSQVGTKEQFF.

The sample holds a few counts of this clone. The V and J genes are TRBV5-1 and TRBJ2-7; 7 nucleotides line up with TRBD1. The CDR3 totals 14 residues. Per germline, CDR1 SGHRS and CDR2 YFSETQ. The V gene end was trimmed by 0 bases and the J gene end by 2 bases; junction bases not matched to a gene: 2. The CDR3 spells CASSLEGATYEQYF. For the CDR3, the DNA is TGCGCCAGCAGCTTGGAGGGGGCTACCTACGAGCAGTACTTC.

CDR3 sequence reads: CASSLERGGTYNEQFF. The DNA for the CDR3 is TGTGCCAGCAGCTTAGAACGGGGGGGCACCTACAATGAGCAGTTCTTC. This chain connects TRBV7-2 to TRBJ2-1; 8 bases are a match to TRBD2. There are 16 residues in the CDR3. Germline V gene sequence: CDR1 SGHTA, CDR2 FQGNSA. Trimming cost V 1 base and J 2 bases; bases outside gene matches: 4.

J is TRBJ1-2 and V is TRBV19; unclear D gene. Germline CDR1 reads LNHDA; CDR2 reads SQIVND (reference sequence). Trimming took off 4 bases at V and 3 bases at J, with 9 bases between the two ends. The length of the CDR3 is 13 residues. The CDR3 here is CASSSTQYYGYTF. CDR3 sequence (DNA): TGTGCCAGTAGTAGCACCCAGTACTATGGCTACACCTTC.

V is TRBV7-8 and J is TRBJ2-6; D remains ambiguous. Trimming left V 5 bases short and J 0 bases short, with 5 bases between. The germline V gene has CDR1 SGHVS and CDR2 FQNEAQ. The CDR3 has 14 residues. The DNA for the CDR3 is TGTGCCAGCAGCCGCAACTCTGGGGCCAACGTCCTGACTTTC. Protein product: CASSRNSGANVLTF.

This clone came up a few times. The CDR3 is CASSQGQGHYEQYF. The CDR3 DNA reads TGTGCCAGCTCACAGGGTCAGGGCCACTACGAGCAGTACTTC. V usage is TRBV18 and J usage is TRBJ2-7, with D perhaps TRBD1 (5 bases). This CDR3 contains 14 residues. V was pared by 4 bases and J by 3 bases, with 13 bases between. Looked up from germline, CDR1 is KGHSH and CDR2 is LQKENI.

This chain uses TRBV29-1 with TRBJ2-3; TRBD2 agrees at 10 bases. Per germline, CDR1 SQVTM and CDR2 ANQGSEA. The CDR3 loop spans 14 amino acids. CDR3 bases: TGCAGTTCGGCTAGCGGGGGACCCACAGATACGCAGTATTTT. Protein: CSSASGGPTDTQYF.

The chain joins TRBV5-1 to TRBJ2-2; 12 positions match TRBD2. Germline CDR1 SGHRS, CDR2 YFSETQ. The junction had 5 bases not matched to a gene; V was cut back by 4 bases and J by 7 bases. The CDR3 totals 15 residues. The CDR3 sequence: CASSPRGLAGGELFF. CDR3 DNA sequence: TGCGCCAGCAGCCCACGGGGACTAGCGGGCGGGGAGCTGTTTTTT.

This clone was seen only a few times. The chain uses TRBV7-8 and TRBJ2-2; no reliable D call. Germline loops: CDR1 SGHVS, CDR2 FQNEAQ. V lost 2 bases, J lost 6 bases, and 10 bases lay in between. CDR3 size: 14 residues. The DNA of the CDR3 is TGTGCCAGCAGCTTATCCTTTATCTCCGGGGAGCTGTTTTTT. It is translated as CASSLSFISGELFF.

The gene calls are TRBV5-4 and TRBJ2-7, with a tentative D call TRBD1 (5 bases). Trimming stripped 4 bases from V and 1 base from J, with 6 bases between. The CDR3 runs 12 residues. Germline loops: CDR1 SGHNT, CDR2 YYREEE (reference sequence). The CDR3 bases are TGTGCCAGCAGCCGACAGTCCTACGAGCAGTACTTC. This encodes CASSRQSYEQYF.

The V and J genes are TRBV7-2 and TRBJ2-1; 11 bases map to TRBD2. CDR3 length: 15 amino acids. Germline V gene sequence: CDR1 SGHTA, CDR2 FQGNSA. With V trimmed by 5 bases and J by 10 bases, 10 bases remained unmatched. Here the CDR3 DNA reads TGTGCCAGCAGCATAAGAACTAGCGGGGGACGCGAGCAGTTCTTC. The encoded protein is CASSIRTSGGREQFF.

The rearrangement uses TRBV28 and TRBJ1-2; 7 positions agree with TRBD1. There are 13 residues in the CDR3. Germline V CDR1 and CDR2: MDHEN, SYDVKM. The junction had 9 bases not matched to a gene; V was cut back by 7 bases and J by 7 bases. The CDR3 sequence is CASTAGQTLGYTF. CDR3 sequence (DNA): TGTGCCAGCACCGCGGGACAGACTCTTGGCTACACCTTC.

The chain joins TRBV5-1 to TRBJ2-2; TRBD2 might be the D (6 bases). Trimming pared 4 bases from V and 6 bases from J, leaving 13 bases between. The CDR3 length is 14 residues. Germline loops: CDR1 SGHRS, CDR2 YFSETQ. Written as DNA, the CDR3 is TGCGCCAGCAGCGCGGGACTTGACGCCGGGGAGCTGTTTTTT. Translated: CASSAGLDAGELFF.

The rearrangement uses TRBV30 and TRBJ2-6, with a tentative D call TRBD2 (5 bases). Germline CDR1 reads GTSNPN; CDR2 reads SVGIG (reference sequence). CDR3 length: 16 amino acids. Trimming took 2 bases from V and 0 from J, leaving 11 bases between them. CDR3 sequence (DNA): TGTGCCTGGAGTTTCACGAGGGTCTCTGGGGCCAACGTCCTGACTTTC. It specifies CAWSFTRVSGANVLTF.

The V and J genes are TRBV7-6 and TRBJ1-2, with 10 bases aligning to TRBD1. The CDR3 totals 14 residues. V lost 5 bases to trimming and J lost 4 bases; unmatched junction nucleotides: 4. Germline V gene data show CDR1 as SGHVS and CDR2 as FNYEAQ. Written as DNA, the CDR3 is TGTGCCAGCAGCCCGACAGGGGGCGGCTATGGCTACACCTTC. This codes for CASSPTGGGYGYTF.